This entry is about one T cell receptor (beta chain). Libraries were prepared by immunoSEQ multiplex PCR; TCRdb keeps only in-frame clonotypes and omits some of them. The repertoire includes around 25,000 clones, 86% of them detected once, and 8% sits in the top ten. The data originate from a study of T cell changes during pregnancy in multiple sclerosis. From germline, CDR1 is SGHRS and CDR2 YFSETQ. There are 15 residues in the CDR3. With 0 bases clipped from V and 4 bases from J, the junction kept 4 bases outside the gene matches. The gene calls are TRBV5-1 and TRBJ2-1; 7 bases fit TRBD1. The sequencing used CD8+ T cells from peripheral blood mononuclear cells, collected in the first trimester of pregnancy. This sequence originates from a female donor in good health, enrolled as a control in a pregnancy study. CDR3 coding DNA: TGCGCCAGCAGCTTGGAAGGGACAGCTTACAATGAGCAGTTCTTC. Amino acids: CASSLEGTAYNEQFF.